This TCR beta chain was sequenced for a study of OX40 agonist ivuxolimab in advanced cancers. Study-wide results and limits: In the 0.1 to 3.0 mg/kg range, CD4+ and CD8+ blood T cells had expanded clonally by week 6.

Turning to this clone: Its specificity is unknown.

The CDR3 totals 18 residues. The germline V gene has CDR1 SGHNT and CDR2 YYREEE (reference sequence). Trimming cost V 4 bases and J 0 bases; bases outside gene matches: 3. Here immunoSEQ multiplex PCR was the method, and the copy in TCRdb shows in-frame clones only, minus some. There are fewer than 90,000 clones in the sample; less than 90% occur only once, and about 3% lies in the top ten. This receptor was taken from an adult with an advanced solid tumor such as melanoma, head and neck, liver or kidney cancer. The V gene is TRBV5-4, the J gene TRBJ2-6, with 14 bases identical to TRBD2. Sequences were derived from CD4+ or CD8+ T cells sorted from blood, sampled in a trial of the OX40 agonist ivuxolimab. CDR3 region: CASSRLAGGSSGANVLTF. In nucleotides, the CDR3 is TGTGCCAGCAGCCGACTAGCGGGAGGGAGCTCTGGGGCCAACGTCCTGACTTTC.